Described below is a single T cell receptor (beta chain) sequence and its context. The PCR was carried out with 60 Vbeta primers and 13 Jbeta primers. Method: immunoSEQ multiplex PCR; TCRdb's copy keeps in-frame clones and lacks some. The sample has over 50,000 clones, roughly 80% seen once; the top ten hold about 1.5%. This sample was included in a study of cytomegalovirus exposure and HLA in healthy donors. With 0 bases clipped from V and 10 bases from J, the junction kept 8 bases outside the gene matches. CDR3 length equals 15 residues. From germline, CDR1 is KGHSH and CDR2 LQKENI. The chain uses TRBV18 and TRBJ1-1; 10 bases map to TRBD1. The sequence was obtained from a man aged 40-49 years in good health and CMV-seronegative. Material: PBMCs. The CDR3 loop reads CASSPPDRGVVAAFF. DNA of the CDR3: TGTGCCAGCTCACCACCGGACAGGGGGGTCGTTGCAGCTTTCTTT.